These T cell receptor beta chains were read from a single sample in a study of cytomegalovirus exposure and HLA in healthy donors. Profiling relied on immunoSEQ multiplex PCR, and the TCRdb table lists in-frame clones only, not all of them. The sample holds 75,000 or so clones, 60% to 80% seen once. The sample consisted of PBMCs. All receptors derive from a young woman in good health and CMV-seropositive. Each CDR3 is given with its conserved first and last residue. A D gene is named only where the DNA matches it firmly. Some rows have no size entry. The others give once, few or many, or a class for an expanded clone.

cdr3_aa,cdr3_nt,j_call,clone_size,d_call,cdr3_length,v_call
CASSTRGTSGIGGELFF,TGTGCCAGCAGCACCCGAGGGACTAGCGGGATAGGCGGGGAGCTGTTTTTT,TRBJ2-2,.,TRBD2,17,TRBV4-2
CASSFGSLGGNTIYF,TGTGCCAGCAGTTTCGGGAGTCTCGGTGGAAACACCATATATTTT,TRBJ1-3,once,.,15,TRBV28
CASSLEGVGYEQYF,TGCGCCAGCAGCTTGGAAGGGGTAGGGTACGAGCAGTACTTC,TRBJ2-7,.,.,14,TRBV5-1
CASSQDTSGRRVGLFF,TGCGCCAGCAGCCAAGACACTAGCGGGAGGAGGGTAGGGCTGTTTTTT,TRBJ2-2,.,TRBD2,16,TRBV4-3
CASSVGTHSSYNEQFF,TGTGCCAGCAGCGTAGGGACTCACTCTTCTTACAATGAGCAGTTCTTC,TRBJ2-1,once,.,16,TRBV9
CASSEPGRRYNEQFF,TGCGCCAGCAGTGAGCCTGGTCGCAGATACAATGAGCAGTTCTTC,TRBJ2-1,.,.,15,TRBV10-2
CASETGTGYNEQFF,TGTGCCAGCGAGACCGGGACAGGGTACAATGAGCAGTTCTTC,TRBJ2-1,few,TRBD1,14,TRBV6-1
CASSSGTGGAETQYF,TGTGCCAGCAGCTCGGGGACAGGGGGCGCGGAGACCCAGTACTTC,TRBJ2-5,.,TRBD1,15,TRBV11-2
CSVGKTSGRAGKVGELFF,TGCAGCGTCGGCAAGACTAGCGGGAGGGCCGGTAAGGTCGGGGAGCTGTTTTTT,TRBJ2-2,.,TRBD2,18,TRBV29-1
CASSKDRGSNQPQHF,TGTGCCAGCAGTAAGGACAGGGGTAGCAATCAGCCCCAGCATTTT,TRBJ1-5,.,TRBD1,15,TRBV6-5
CASRRSDRFNTEAFF,TGTGCCAGCAGGCGGTCGGACAGGTTCAACACTGAAGCTTTCTTT,TRBJ1-1,.,TRBD1,15,TRBV28
CASSDLGQSNQPQHF,TGCGCCAGCAGTGATTTGGGACAGAGCAATCAGCCCCAGCATTTT,TRBJ1-5,.,TRBD1,15,TRBV10-2
CASSLGGGSGANEKLFF,TGTGCCAGCAGTCTCGGGGGGGGCTCTGGAGCTAATGAAAAACTGTTTTTT,TRBJ1-4,.,.,17,TRBV7-6
CASSLEVSYEQYF,TGTGCCAGCAGTCTAGAGGTGTCCTACGAGCAGTACTTC,TRBJ2-7,few,.,13,TRBV6-5
CASGWTGSGKTEAFF,TGTGCCAGCGGATGGACAGGGTCGGGGAAGACTGAAGCTTTCTTT,TRBJ1-1,.,TRBD1,15,TRBV27
CASSLGNAGARTDTQYF,TGTGCCAGCAGCTTAGGGAACGCGGGAGCTCGCACAGATACGCAGTATTTT,TRBJ2-3,.,TRBD2,17,TRBV7-9
CASSLTVAGGFSNEQFF,TGTGCCAGCAGCTTAACCGTAGCGGGAGGATTCAGCAATGAGCAGTTCTTC,TRBJ2-1,.,TRBD2,17,TRBV13
CASSDRGNQPQHF,TGCGCCAGCAGTGACAGGGGTAATCAGCCCCAGCATTTT,TRBJ1-5,few,.,13,TRBV10-2
CASSLGPAGNNEQFF,TGTGCCAGCAGCTTAGGCCCCGCGGGCAACAATGAGCAGTTCTTC,TRBJ2-1,.,.,15,TRBV7-2
CASSEFGTGGLETQYF,TGTGCCAGCAGTGAATTTGGGACAGGGGGCTTAGAGACCCAGTACTTC,TRBJ2-5,.,TRBD1,16,TRBV2
CASSVAAGVLSYNEQFF,TGTGCCAGCAGCGTAGCGGCGGGAGTTCTCTCCTACAATGAGCAGTTCTTC,TRBJ2-1,.,TRBD2,17,TRBV9
CASSLGQVRTDTQYF,TGTGCCAGCAGTCTAGGACAAGTTCGCACAGATACGCAGTATTTT,TRBJ2-3,.,.,15,TRBV28
CSAGGGSSGTEAFF,TGCAGCGCCGGGGGTGGTAGCTCGGGCACTGAAGCTTTCTTT,TRBJ1-1,.,.,14,TRBV29-1
CASSPSAGGPYNEQFF,TGTGCCAGCTCACCCTCAGCGGGAGGACCCTACAATGAGCAGTTCTTC,TRBJ2-1,.,TRBD2,16,TRBV18
CASSFPTSGRLETQYF,TGTGCCAGCAGCTTTCCGACTAGCGGGAGGTTGGAGACCCAGTACTTC,TRBJ2-5,.,TRBD2,16,TRBV11-2
CASRETEAFF,TGTGCCAGCAGAGAGACTGAAGCTTTCTTT,TRBJ1-1,few,.,10,TRBV2
CASSQAVKHEQYF,TGTGCCAGCAGTCAGGCTGTGAAACACGAGCAGTACTTC,TRBJ2-7,once,.,13,TRBV6-5